The 29 T cell receptor beta chains below come from one sample, sequenced in a study of regulatory T cells in long-lasting Graves disease. Arm-PCR of CDR3 regions and iRepertoire HTBI primers were used to build TCR beta libraries. TCRdb analysed the multiplex PCR reads with MiXCR anew, one entry per CDR3 protein. The sample records roughly 500,000 distinct CDR3 sequences, approximately 22% being singletons. Time point: persistent/refractory GD, antithyroid drugs over 5 years with positive TRAb. PBMC-derived RNA was used for the TCR library. This specimen was peripheral blood mononuclear cells (PBMCs), taken when the disease was refractory, from a patient treated with antithyroid drugs. All receptors come from a female donor with Graves disease.

This clonotype showed up just a few times. This chain connects TRBV20-1 to TRBJ2-7; unclear D gene. Trimming stripped 3 bases from V and 5 bases from J, with 8 bases between. Germline assignment: CDR1 DFQATT and CDR2 SNEGSKA (reference sequence). This CDR3 is built from 11 residues. The CDR3 sequence: CSASMLDEQYF. The CDR3, as DNA: TGCAGTGCTAGTATGCTCGACGAGCAGTACTTC.

The table lists this clonotype with a few counts. This chain joins TRBV5-1 and TRBJ1-5; 8 bases map to TRBD1. Per the germline V gene, CDR1 is SGHRS and CDR2 is YFSETQ. The ends lost 3 bases at V and 5 bases at J; junction bases unmatched: 7. This CDR3 contains 15 residues. The CDR3 region is CASSWGTGEHQPQHF. Here the CDR3 DNA reads TGCGCCAGCAGCTGGGGGACAGGCGAGCATCAGCCCCAGCATTTT.

This clonotype was counted between two and nine times. V is TRBV5-6 and J is TRBJ1-1; a weak D match, TRBD1 (5 bases). The CDR3 is 13 amino acids. V was trimmed by 4 bases and J by 5 bases, leaving 12 bases between them. The V gene's germline CDR1 is SGHDT and CDR2 YYEEEE. CDR3 nucleotide sequence: TGTGCCAGCAGCGGACCAGGGCAAACTGAAGCTTTCTTT. Translating it yields CASSGPGQTEAFF.

The sample holds many counts of this clonotype. The chain has TRBV6-1 and TRBJ2-1, with D possibly TRBD2 on 5 matching bases. Germline loops: CDR1 MNHNS, CDR2 SASEGT. V was cut by 3 bases and J by 4 bases, with 10 bases left in between. The CDR3 runs to 14 residues. The CDR3: CASSDHEGYNEQFF. CDR3 DNA: TGTGCCAGCAGTGACCACGAGGGTTACAATGAGCAGTTCTTC.

This clonotype was seen at least ten times. The chain employs TRBV12-3 or TRBV12-4 and TRBJ1-2; D unclear. Trimming took off 6 bases at V and 6 bases at J, with 14 bases between the two ends. The CDR3 extends over 13 amino acids. The CDR3 is CASRHGGQDGYTF. Written as DNA, the CDR3 is TGTGCCAGCAGGCACGGCGGGCAGGATGGCTACACCTTC.

The CDR3 region is CSAPKVGEGEAFF. Written as DNA, the CDR3 is TGCAGTGCCCCTAAGGTCGGGGAGGGTGAAGCTTTCTTT. The gene calls are TRBV20-1 and TRBJ1-1; D is undetermined. From germline, CDR1 is DFQATT and CDR2 SNEGSKA (reference sequence). V was cut by 6 bases and J by 7 bases, with 18 bases left in between. The CDR3 extends over 13 amino acids.

About this clonotype: An end of the junction does not agree with germline; a read error may underlie this. The chain uses TRBV27 and TRBJ2-7; D is unclear. The CDR3 runs to 14 residues. Per germline, CDR1 MNHEY and CDR2 SMNVEV (reference sequence). The CDR3 DNA sequence: TGTGCCAGCAGTTTAGGGATAGACCCTTACGGGCAGTACTTC. This encodes CASSLGIDPYGQYF.

The chain combines TRBV14 with TRBJ1-2; a weak D match, TRBD1 (5 bases). The CDR3 length is 15 residues. V was pared by 3 bases and J by 6 bases, with 17 bases between. Germline V CDR1 and CDR2: SGHDN, FVKESK. CDR3 region: CASSQESGTVNGYTF. CDR3 coding DNA: TGTGCCAGCAGCCAGGAATCAGGGACTGTCAATGGCTACACCTTC.

This chain links TRBV19 with TRBJ1-6, with D tentatively TRBD1 (6 bases). The CDR3 length is 16 residues. The germline gives CDR1 LNHDA, CDR2 SQIVND (reference sequence). V was clipped by 6 bases and J by 2 bases, with 14 bases between them. The CDR3 here is CASRLQGTAYNSPLHF. Here the CDR3 DNA reads TGTGCCAGTAGGCTACAGGGAACGGCCTATAATTCACCCCTCCACTTT.

The CDR3, as DNA: TGTGCCTGGGGGGTAAAGGGACAGGGCAAGGATCAGCCCCAGCATTTT. It codes for CAWGVKGQGKDQPQHF. J is TRBJ1-5 and V is TRBV30, with 9 bases that match TRBD1. CDR1 is GTSNPN and CDR2 is SVGIG in the germline V gene (reference sequence). V lost 5 bases to trimming and J lost 5 bases; unmatched junction nucleotides: 13. This CDR3 is built from 16 residues. Using reference TRBV30 and TRBJ1-5 for the parts outside the CDR3, the full variable domain is SQTIHQWPATLVQPVGSPLSLECTVEGTSNPNLYWYRQAAGRGLQLLFYSVGIGQISSEVPQNLSASRPQDRQFILSSKKLLLSDSGFYLCAWGVKGQGKDQPQHFGDGTRLSIL.

In its sample, this clonotype was seen many times. The rearrangement joins TRBV15 to TRBJ2-4; 9 nucleotides align to TRBD2. The CDR3 has 16 amino acids. J lost 3 bases, V lost 6 bases, and 9 bases had no gene match. Germline CDR1 and CDR2: LNHNV and YYDKDF (reference sequence). CDR3 bases: TGTGCCACCAGTCCTCTAGCGGGGACAAACAAAAACATTCAGTACTTC. Translation gives CATSPLAGTNKNIQYF.

The chain uses TRBV27 and TRBJ1-4; 11 nucleotides agree with TRBD1. Germline assignment: CDR1 MNHEY and CDR2 SMNVEV (reference sequence). The CDR3 is 16 residues long. The V segment lost 8 bases and the J segment 8 bases; nucleotides outside the gene matches: 13. CDR3 sequence: CASLSLGQGAEEKLFF. Here the CDR3 DNA reads TGTGCCAGCCTCTCCCTCGGACAGGGGGCAGAAGAAAAACTGTTTTTT.

A few counts support this clonotype. The rearrangement links TRBV5-1 to TRBJ1-5; D remains unclear. Germline assignment: CDR1 SGHRS and CDR2 YFSETQ. The V gene lost 0 bases and the J gene lost 7 bases, with 11 bases spanning the gap. The CDR3 spans 14 residues. CDR3 in DNA: TGCGCCAGCAGCTTGGGTCCAAATGGACAGCCCCAGCATTTT. Translation: CASSLGPNGQPQHF.

This clonotype has a count of ten or more. This sequence joins TRBV5-1 and TRBJ1-6; D call uncertain. CDR3 length: 14 amino acids. Germline V gives CDR1 SGHRS, CDR2 YFSETQ. V was trimmed by 4 bases and J by 8 bases, leaving 13 bases between them. The CDR3 loop reads CASSPLGSDSPLHF. CDR3 sequence (DNA): TGCGCCAGCAGCCCGCTGGGTAGTGATTCACCCCTCCACTTT.

This clonotype was picked up many times. The gene calls are TRBV28 and TRBJ2-1; the match to TRBD2 covers 7 bases. Germline CDR1 is MDHEN and CDR2 is SYDVKM. The CDR3 covers 14 residues. V was pared by 3 bases and J by 5 bases, with 4 bases of the junction left unmatched. The CDR3: CASSFPAGNNEQFF. The CDR3 DNA follows: TGTGCCAGCAGTTTCCCAGCGGGAAACAATGAGCAGTTCTTC.

The chain has TRBV2 and TRBJ1-5; D is uncertain. Germline CDR1 is SNHLY and CDR2 is FYNNEI. Trimming removed 5 bases at V and 0 bases at J, with 11 bases between. The CDR3 runs 15 residues. CDR3 DNA: TGTGCCAGCAGTCGAAGCGGCCTTAGCAATCAGCCCCAGCATTTT. This sequence encodes CASSRSGLSNQPQHF.

The table lists this clonotype with many counts. The V call is TRBV28, the J call TRBJ2-7; 8 bases are shared with TRBD1. V lost 6 bases and J lost 0; bases outside the gene matches: 10. The CDR3 has 16 residues. Per the germline V gene, CDR1 is MDHEN and CDR2 is SYDVKM. The CDR3 reads CASSPFRGLSSYEQYF. DNA of the CDR3: TGTGCCAGCAGCCCTTTCAGGGGGCTTAGCTCCTACGAGCAGTACTTC.

This clonotype was recorded many times. The V call is TRBV29-1, the J call TRBJ2-5, with D unclear. The CDR3 extends over 11 amino acids. Germline V lookup: CDR1 SQVTM, CDR2 ANQGSEA. V was shortened by 6 bases and J by 2 bases, with 7 bases between the two germline ends. The CDR3: CSVIPQETQYF. The CDR3 nucleotides read TGCAGCGTGATCCCTCAAGAGACCCAGTACTTC.

Ten or more counts support this clonotype. The rearrangement joins TRBV29-1 to TRBJ1-1, with a tentative D call TRBD1 (5 bases). V dropped 4 bases and J dropped 0 bases, with 9 bases sitting between them. Germline V gene sequence: CDR1 SQVTM, CDR2 ANQGSEA. The CDR3 runs 13 residues. CDR3 nucleotides: TGCAGCGTTGCACAGGCCATGAACACTGAAGCTTTCTTT. Protein: CSVAQAMNTEAFF. Variable domain in full (rest from reference TRBV29-1 and TRBJ1-1): SAVISQKPSRDICQRGTSLTIQCQVDSQVTMMFWYRQQPGQSLTLIATANQGSEATYESGFVIDKFPISRPNLTFSTLTVSNMSPEDSSIYLCSVAQAMNTEAFFGQGTRLTVV.

The gene calls are TRBV20-1 and TRBJ2-7; D possibly corresponds to TRBD1 (5 bases). V shed 0 bases and J shed 7 bases, with 16 bases lying between them. This CDR3 has 14 amino acids. CDR1 is DFQATT and CDR2 is SNEGSKA in the germline V gene (reference sequence). CDR3 nucleotide sequence: TGCAGTGCTAGAGATAAGGTTAAGGGGCGTGAGCAGTACTTC. It is translated as CSARDKVKGREQYF.

There are many counts of this clonotype. The chain has TRBV7-2 and TRBJ1-2; possibly TRBD1 for D (5 bases). This CDR3 region has 15 residues. Per the germline V gene, CDR1 is SGHTA and CDR2 is FQGNSA. Trimming pared 5 bases from V and 3 bases from J, leaving 16 bases between. This CDR3 is CASSPTPTGYYGYTF. Written as DNA, the CDR3 is TGTGCCAGCAGCCCGACCCCCACAGGATACTATGGCTACACCTTC.

This clonotype was detected only a few times. The rearrangement joins TRBV7-9 to TRBJ2-7; 8 nucleotides line up with TRBD2. The germline gives CDR1 SEHNR, CDR2 FQNEAQ (reference sequence). The CDR3 runs to 16 residues. The junction had 5 bases not matched to a gene; V was cut back by 1 base and J by 0 bases. The DNA for the CDR3 is TGTGCCAGCAGCTTAGGGATGGCGGGGGGCTCCTACGAGCAGTACTTC. It encodes CASSLGMAGGSYEQYF.

This chain links TRBV19 with TRBJ2-3; D gene uncertain. CDR1 is LNHDA, CDR2 SQIVND, per germline (reference sequence). The CDR3 has 13 residues. V was shortened by 4 bases and J by 6 bases, with 11 bases between the two germline ends. The CDR3 DNA follows: TGTGCCAGTAGTACGAGAGTTCCGGATACGCAGTATTTT. This gives the protein CASSTRVPDTQYF.

With regard to this clonotype: A much larger clone differs by one base, so this may be a read error. V is TRBV6-2 or TRBV6-3 and J is TRBJ1-5; 9 bases align to TRBD1. Per germline, CDR1 MNHEY and CDR2 SVGEGT. The CDR3 has 17 residues. CDR3 protein: CASSPGQGLRSNRPQHF. CDR3 DNA: TGTGCCAGCAGTCCTGGACAGGGGTTACGAAGCAATCGGCCCCAGCATTTT.

There are a few counts of this clonotype. V gene TRBV27 combines with J gene TRBJ1-5, with 12 nucleotides matching TRBD1. The V and J ends lost 6 bases and 2 bases, in that order; junction bases with no gene match: 17. The V gene's germline CDR1 is MNHEY and CDR2 SMNVEV (reference sequence). The CDR3 totals 20 residues. This CDR3 is CASRTLGRGQGAFGNQPQHF. CDR3 sequence (DNA): TGTGCCAGCAGAACTCTTGGAAGGGGACAGGGGGCTTTCGGCAATCAGCCCCAGCATTTT.

There are a few counts of this clonotype. The chain joins TRBV7-8 to TRBJ2-1; the D is unclear. The CDR3 has 13 amino acids. The V and J ends lost 3 bases and 4 bases respectively, with 7 bases between them. Germline-derived CDR1 and CDR2 are SGHVS and FQNEAQ. The CDR3 DNA sequence: TGTGCCAGCAGCTTTAACGGTTACAATGAGCAGTTCTTC. As protein: CASSFNGYNEQFF.

The V call is TRBV14, the J call TRBJ2-7; D may be TRBD2 (5 bases). Trimming stripped 1 base from V and 0 bases from J, with 7 bases between. The CDR3 has 14 residues. Germline CDR1 SGHDN, CDR2 FVKESK. The CDR3 loop reads CASSQASSSYEQYF. CDR3 sequence (DNA): TGTGCCAGCAGCCAAGCTAGCAGCTCCTACGAGCAGTACTTC.

The gene calls are TRBV20-1 and TRBJ1-2, with D maybe TRBD1 (6 bases). The V gene's germline CDR1 is DFQATT and CDR2 SNEGSKA (reference sequence). V gave up 0 bases and J gave up 1 base, with 18 bases separating them. The CDR3 has 17 amino acids. The CDR3 DNA reads TGCAGTGCTAGAGATCTTGGCAGGGGATCCCATAACTATGGCTACACCTTC. This translates into CSARDLGRGSHNYGYTF.

V gene TRBV30 combines with J gene TRBJ2-1; 9 positions agree with TRBD1. Germline CDR1 reads GTSNPN; CDR2 reads SVGIG (reference sequence). The CDR3 has 12 amino acids. The junction had 3 bases not matched to a gene; V was cut back by 2 bases and J by 10 bases. Written as DNA, the CDR3 is TGTGCCTGGAGTCTAGGGACAGGGGAGCAGTTCTTC. The encoded protein is CAWSLGTGEQFF.